The clone carrying this T cell receptor beta chain was counted a few times. These data come from a study of T cells in Graves' hyperthyroidism and ophthalmopathy. The CDR3 contains 16 residues. Germline lookup yields CDR1 SGHKS and CDR2 YYEKEE (reference sequence). V was pared by 2 bases and J by 7 bases, with 10 bases of the junction left unmatched. Amplification targeted TCR beta CDR3 regions from RNA transcripts. TCR CDR3 underwent first-round RT-PCR with the HTBI primer set. TCRdb reprocessed the multiplex PCR reads with MiXCR, giving one entry per CDR3 protein. Of fewer than 110,000 distinct CDR3 sequences detected, approximately 15% appear once; the ten largest clones hold around two fifths.

J is TRBJ2-7 and V is TRBV5-5, with 12 bases lining up with TRBD1. This clonotype was sampled from a woman aged 45 to 65 with Graves' hyperthyroidism. Source material: blood. CDR3 DNA: TGTGCCAGCAGCTTCTCCGTGGGACAGGGGGCGAGAGAGCAGTACTTC. This encodes CASSFSVGQGAREQYF. Complete variable domain (other parts from reference TRBV5-5 and TRBJ2-7): DAGVTQSPTHLIKTRGQQVTLRCSPISGHKSVSWYQQVLGQGPQFIFQYYEKEERGRGNFPDRFSARQFPNYSSELNVNALLLGDSALYLCASSFSVGQGAREQYFGPGTRLTVT.